This T cell receptor (beta chain) was retrieved from a study of CD4 T cells in relation to SARS-CoV-2 and coronaviruses. Study-wide context: TCR beta CDR3s were sequenced after approximately ten-day antigen culture of PBMCs. The HLA restriction of the shared crossreactive spike epitopes was mapped.

Produced via immunoSEQ multiplex PCR; TCRdb's table is partial and in-frame only. The table lists 25,000 to 35,000 clones, roughly 78% of them singletons, with 10% to 15% in the top ten. The CDR3 sequence is 14 residues long. The V gene's germline CDR1 is SQVTM and CDR2 ANQGSEA. Trimming cost V 3 bases and J 2 bases, with 12 bases left between them. With respect to this clone: No antigen is known for it.

Before the COVID-19 pandemic, during about 2011-2019, CD4+ T cells were taken from unexposed donors. The cells were cultured for over eight days before CD4+ T cells were isolated. Cells permitting, SARS-CoV-2 S/N and four cold-coronavirus spikes were tested on unexposed-donor CD4+ T cells. The sample taken for sequencing was CD4+ T cells from PBMCs, cultured in vitro. The chain is built from TRBV29-1 and TRBJ2-3; a weak D match, TRBD1 (5 bases). The clonotype originates from a human donor in good health. CDR3 DNA sequence: TGCAGCGTTGATCTGAGACAGAACACAGATACGCAGTATTTT. The encoded protein is CSVDLRQNTDTQYF.